A single T cell receptor (beta chain) is shown here with its context. Antigen: not known. During the collection period, no donor immune events like infections were recorded. The germline gives CDR1 LGHNA, CDR2 YNFKEQ. The CDR3 runs to 15 residues. Trimming took off 0 bases at V and 3 bases at J, with 11 bases between the two ends. This sample stems from a study of identifying expanded T cells in peripheral blood. Clones were read by immunoSEQ multiplex PCR, and TCRdb kept only the in-frame ones, dropping some. There are 45,000 to 75,000 clones in the sample; around 81% occur only once, and around a sixth lies in the top ten. Study outcomes and limitations: Across healthy donors, higher total template counts meant significantly greater roughly two-week count variance. Over around two and four weeks, about 17 and 20 clones changed, versus approximately 1.1 between replicates.

The V call is TRBV4-2, the J call TRBJ1-2; D gene uncertain. Material for sequencing was blood. The source of this sequence is a person aged 18-69 years in good health. The CDR3: CASSQDNGPDYGYTF. CDR3 bases: TGTGCCAGCAGCCAAGATAATGGACCGGACTATGGCTACACCTTC.